The clone carrying this T cell receptor (beta chain) came up many times. Its antigen is undetermined. This entry belongs to a study of metastatic and nonmetastatic thyroid tumors. Study-level information: For malignant and benign thyroid patients, tumor or nodule tissue and blood were the sources whose repertoires were compared. Study results and limitations: Benign nodules were reported to have significantly lower TCR beta diversity than malignant thyroid tumors, in blood and tumor.

Ahead of thyroid surgery, no patient had received treatment of any kind. CDR1 LGHDT and CDR2 YNNKEL come from the germline V gene (reference sequence). This CDR3 contains 16 residues. The V end was cut by 7 bases, the J end by 7 bases, with 26 bases between. Authors' processing steps: The authors used CDR3 differences across clinicopathological groups to build a distant-metastasis classifier for papillary thyroid cancer. TCRdb reanalyzed the PCR reads via MiXCR. The V and J calls shown here were made by TCRdb, not taken from the authors' results. This sample yields roughly 59,000 clones, of which 15% to 20% are seen a single time; just under 9.5% belongs to the top ten.

The TCR comes from a male donor with papillary thyroid cancer or a benign thyroid nodule (not recorded which). Some clones in this sample may be carry-over from other donors' samples. V and J are TRBV3-1 and TRBJ2-7, with D perhaps matching TRBD2 (5 bases). Sequencing was performed on blood. CDR3 DNA sequence: TGTGCCAGCACTTTCGGAGAGGGTCCTCCCCGGGGAGAGCAGTACGTC. It is translated as CASTFGEGPPRGEQYV.